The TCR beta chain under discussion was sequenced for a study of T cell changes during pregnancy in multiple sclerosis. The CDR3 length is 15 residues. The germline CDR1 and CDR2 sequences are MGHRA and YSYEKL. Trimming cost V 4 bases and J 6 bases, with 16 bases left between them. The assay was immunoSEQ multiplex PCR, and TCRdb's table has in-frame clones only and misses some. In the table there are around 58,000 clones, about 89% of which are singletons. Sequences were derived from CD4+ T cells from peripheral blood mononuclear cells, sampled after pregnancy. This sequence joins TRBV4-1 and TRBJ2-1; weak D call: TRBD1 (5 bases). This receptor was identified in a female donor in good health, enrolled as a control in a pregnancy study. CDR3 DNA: TGCGCCAGCAGCCGAGCAGGGTCTGAGATCAATGAGCAGTTCTTC. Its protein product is CASSRAGSEINEQFF.